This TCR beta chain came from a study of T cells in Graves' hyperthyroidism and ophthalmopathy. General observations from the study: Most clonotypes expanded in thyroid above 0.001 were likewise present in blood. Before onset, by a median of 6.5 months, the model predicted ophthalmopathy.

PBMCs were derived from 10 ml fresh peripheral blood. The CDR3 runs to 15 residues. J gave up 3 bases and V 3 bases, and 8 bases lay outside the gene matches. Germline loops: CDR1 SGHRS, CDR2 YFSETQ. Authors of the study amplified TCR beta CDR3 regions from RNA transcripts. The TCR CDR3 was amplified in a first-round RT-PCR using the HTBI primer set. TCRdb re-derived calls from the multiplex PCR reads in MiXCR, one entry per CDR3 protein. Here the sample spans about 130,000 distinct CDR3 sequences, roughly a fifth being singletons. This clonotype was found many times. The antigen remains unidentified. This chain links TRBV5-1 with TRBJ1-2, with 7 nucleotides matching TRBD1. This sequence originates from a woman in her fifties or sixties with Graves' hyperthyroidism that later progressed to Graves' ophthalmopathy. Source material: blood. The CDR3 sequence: CASSYRQGGDYGYTF. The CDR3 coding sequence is TGCGCCAGCAGCTATCGACAGGGCGGGGACTATGGCTACACCTTC.